The 2 T cell receptor beta chains reported below all come from one sample, sequenced in a study of blood T cell repertoires in COVID-19. Libraries were prepared by immunoSEQ multiplex PCR; TCRdb keeps only in-frame clonotypes and omits some of them. This table has hundreds of thousands of clones, approximately 86% appearing once. The material sequenced was peripheral blood. All receptors derive from a woman aged 55 to 70 with COVID-19, enrolled during active disease.

The V and J genes are TRBV19 and TRBJ2-7; weak D call: TRBD2 (6 bases). The germline gives CDR1 LNHDA, CDR2 SQIVND (reference sequence). The length of the CDR3 is 13 residues. V dropped 5 bases and J dropped 3 bases, with 11 bases sitting between them. CDR3 region: CASSQTSYYEQYF. CDR3 in DNA: TGTGCCAGTAGTCAGACTAGTTACTACGAGCAGTACTTC.

The chain couples TRBV7-3 to TRBJ2-3; 8 bases match TRBD2. The junction had 4 bases not matched to a gene; V was cut back by 5 bases and J by 0 bases. CDR3 length equals 15 residues. Germline CDR1 SGHTA, CDR2 FQGTGA. The CDR3 loop is CASSPLAGSTDTQYF. In nucleotides, the CDR3 is TGTGCCAGCAGCCCTTTAGCGGGGAGCACAGATACGCAGTATTTT.